Sequencing of this TCR beta chain was carried out in a study of regulatory T cells in long-lasting Graves disease. With 6 bases clipped from V and 4 bases from J, the junction kept 10 bases outside the gene matches. The CDR3 runs 16 residues. Germline V gives CDR1 SNHLY, CDR2 FYNNEI. Comment on this clonotype: The antigen is not known.

Documented time point: newly diagnosed GD, antithyroid drugs for less than 3 months. The TCR library was prepared using RNA isolated from PBMCs. Arm-PCR with iRepertoire HTBI primers amplified the CDR3 regions for these TCR beta libraries. Each CDR3 protein gets one entry after TCRdb re-called the multiplex PCR reads with MiXCR. The data contain more than 300,000 distinct CDR3 sequences, 10% to 15% of them singletons. Study results and caveats: Relative to newly diagnosed Graves' patients, persistent ones had lower TCR diversity. TRBV28, TRBJ1-2 and TRBJ2-5 emerged as the favored segments in persistent disease.

These data were likewise used in another study, on T cells in Graves' hyperthyroidism and ophthalmopathy. That paper states: The study enrolled patients aged 18 to 65 with newly diagnosed hyperthyroidism of under 2 months' duration.

J is TRBJ2-1 and V is TRBV2; 9 bases match TRBD2. The sequence came from a woman under 30 with Graves disease. The sample consisted of peripheral blood mononuclear cells (PBMCs), taken at new diagnosis, from a patient treated with antithyroid drugs. CDR3 sequence reads: CASSLGGGGAYNEQFF. As DNA, the CDR3 is TGTGCCAGCAGCTTAGGCGGGGGGGGGGCGTACAATGAGCAGTTCTTC.